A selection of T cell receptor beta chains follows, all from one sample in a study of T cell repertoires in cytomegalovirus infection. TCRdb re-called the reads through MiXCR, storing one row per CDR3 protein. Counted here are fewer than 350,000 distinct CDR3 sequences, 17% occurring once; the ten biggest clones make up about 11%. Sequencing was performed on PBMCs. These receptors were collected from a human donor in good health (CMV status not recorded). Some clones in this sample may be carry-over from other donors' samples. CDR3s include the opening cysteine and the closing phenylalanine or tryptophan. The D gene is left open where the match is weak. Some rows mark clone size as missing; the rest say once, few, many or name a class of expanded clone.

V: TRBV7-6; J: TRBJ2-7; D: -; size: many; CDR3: CASSPLEGGRSSYEQYF; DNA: TGTGCCAGCAGCCCCTTAGAGGGGGGAAGGAGTTCCTACGAGCAGTACTTC
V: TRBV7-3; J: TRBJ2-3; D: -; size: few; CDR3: CASSLTPWGRGSTDTQYF; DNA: TGTGCCAGCAGCTTAACCCCTTGGGGCAGGGGTAGCACAGATACGCAGTATTTT
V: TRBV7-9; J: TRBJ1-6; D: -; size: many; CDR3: CASSLAGPRHSPLHF; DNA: TGTGCCAGCAGCTTAGCAGGGCCTCGCCATTCACCCCTCCACTTT
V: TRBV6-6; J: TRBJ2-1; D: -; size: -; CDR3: CASSYMNAGRQNNEQFF; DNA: TGTGCCAGCAGTTACATGAATGCGGGGAGGCAAAACAATGAGCAGTTCTTC
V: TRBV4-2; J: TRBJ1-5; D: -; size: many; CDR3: CASSQERGQPQHF; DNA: TGTGCCAGCAGCCAGGAGAGGGGACAGCCCCAGCATTTT
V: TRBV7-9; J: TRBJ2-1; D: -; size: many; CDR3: CASRPPPRMGDEQFF; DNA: TGTGCCAGCAGACCTCCACCTCGCATGGGGGATGAGCAGTTCTTC
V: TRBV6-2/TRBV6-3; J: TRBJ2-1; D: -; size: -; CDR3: CASSYSSGGGNEQFF; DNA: TGTGCCAGCAGTTACTCGAGTGGGGGAGGCAATGAGCAGTTCTTC
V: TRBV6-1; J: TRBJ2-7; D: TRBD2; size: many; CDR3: CASSGGGVPYEQYF; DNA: TGTGCCAGCAGTGGGGGGGGTGTACCCTACGAGCAGTACTTC
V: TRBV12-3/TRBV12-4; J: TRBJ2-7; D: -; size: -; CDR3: CASSFSGGVLGEQYF; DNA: TGTGCCAGCAGTTTCTCAGGAGGGGTCTTGGGCGAGCAGTACTTC
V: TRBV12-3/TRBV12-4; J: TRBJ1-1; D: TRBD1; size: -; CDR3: CASSSGQVIRAPEAFF; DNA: TGTGCCAGCAGTTCCGGACAGGTTATCAGGGCGCCTGAAGCTTTCTTT
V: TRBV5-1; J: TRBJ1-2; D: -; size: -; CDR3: CASSLGATWRSGYTF; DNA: TGCGCCAGCAGCTTGGGGGCGACCTGGCGGTCCGGCTACACCTTC
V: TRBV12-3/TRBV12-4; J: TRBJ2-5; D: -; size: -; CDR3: CASTSNRGSGETQYF; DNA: TGTGCCAGCACCAGCAACCGGGGGTCAGGCGAGACCCAGTACTTC
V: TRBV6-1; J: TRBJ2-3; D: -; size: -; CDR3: CASSPGVTPSTDTQYF; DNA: TGTGCCAGCAGTCCGGGGGTTACCCCTAGCACAGATACGCAGTATTTT
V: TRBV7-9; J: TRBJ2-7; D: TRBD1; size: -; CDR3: CASSLSGTGHREQYF; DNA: TGTGCCAGCAGCCTTTCAGGGACAGGGCATAGAGAGCAGTACTTC
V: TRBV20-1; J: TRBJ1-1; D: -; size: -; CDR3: CSAPPPGVVTEAFF; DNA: TGCAGTGCTCCCCCCCCCGGAGTAGTCACTGAAGCTTTCTTT
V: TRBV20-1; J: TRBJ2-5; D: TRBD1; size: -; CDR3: CSARNRGIRETQYF; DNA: TGCAGTGCTAGAAACAGGGGAATTAGAGAGACCCAGTACTTC
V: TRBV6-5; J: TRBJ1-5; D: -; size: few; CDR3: CASSYVRSQPQHF; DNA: TGTGCCAGCAGTTATGTGAGGAGTCAGCCCCAGCATTTT
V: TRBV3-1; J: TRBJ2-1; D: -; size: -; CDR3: CASSLYRVFGNEQFF; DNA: TGTGCCAGCAGCCTCTACAGGGTATTCGGCAATGAGCAGTTCTTC
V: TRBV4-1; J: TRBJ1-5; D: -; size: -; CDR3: CASSRIASRGSNQPQHF; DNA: TGCGCCAGCAGCCGGATTGCTTCACGGGGCAGCAATCAGCCCCAGCATTTT
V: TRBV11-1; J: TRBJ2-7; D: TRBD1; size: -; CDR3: CASSLARGQMSYEQYF; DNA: TGTGCCAGCAGCTTAGCGAGGGGACAGATGTCCTACGAGCAGTACTTC
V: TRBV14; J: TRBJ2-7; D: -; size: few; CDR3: CASSQGQGGRSSYEQYF; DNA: TGTGCCAGCAGCCAGGGGCAAGGGGGACGGAGCTCCTACGAGCAGTACTTC
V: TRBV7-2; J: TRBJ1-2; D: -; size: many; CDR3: CASSYPDDYGYTF; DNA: TGTGCCAGCAGCTATCCCGATGATTATGGCTACACCTTC
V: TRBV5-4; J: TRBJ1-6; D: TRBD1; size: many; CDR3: CASSSGQGDSPLHF; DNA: TGTGCCAGCAGCTCGGGACAGGGGGATTCACCCCTCCACTTT
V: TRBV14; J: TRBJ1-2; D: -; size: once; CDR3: CASSQAIYYGYTF; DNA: TGTGCCAGCAGCCAAGCCATCTACTATGGCTACACCTTC
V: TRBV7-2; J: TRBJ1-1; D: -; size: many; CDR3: CASSPRVVTEAFF; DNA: TGTGCCAGCAGCCCCAGGGTAGTCACTGAAGCTTTCTTT
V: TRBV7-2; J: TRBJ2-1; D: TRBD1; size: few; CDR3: CASRRTGGTGNEQFF; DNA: TGTGCCAGCAGACGGACAGGGGGAACAGGGAATGAGCAGTTCTTC
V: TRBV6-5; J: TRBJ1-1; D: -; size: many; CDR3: CASSYSRVGDTEAFF; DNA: TGTGCCAGCAGTTACTCGCGCGTTGGGGACACTGAAGCTTTCTTT
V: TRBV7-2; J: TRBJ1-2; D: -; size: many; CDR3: CASSLGFVGLLYGYTF; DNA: TGTGCCAGCAGCTTAGGTTTTGTGGGACTACTCTATGGCTACACCTTC
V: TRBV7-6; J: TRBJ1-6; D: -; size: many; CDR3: CASSLADNSPLHF; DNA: TGTGCCAGCAGCTTAGCGGACAATTCACCCCTCCACTTT
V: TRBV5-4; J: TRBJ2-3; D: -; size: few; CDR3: CASSLITDTQYF; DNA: TGTGCCAGCAGCTTGATCACAGATACGCAGTATTTT
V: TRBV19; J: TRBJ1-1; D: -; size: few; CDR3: CASSIGYTEAFF; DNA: TGTGCCAGTAGTATTGGATACACTGAAGCTTTCTTT
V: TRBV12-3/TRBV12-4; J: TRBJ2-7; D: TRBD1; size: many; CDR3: CASRSGQGYEQYF; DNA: TGTGCCAGCAGATCTGGACAGGGATACGAGCAGTACTTC
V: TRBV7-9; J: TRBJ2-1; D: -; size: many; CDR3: CASSLEGGAALGQFF; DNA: TGTGCCAGCAGCTTAGAAGGGGGGGCAGCGCTGGGGCAGTTCTTC